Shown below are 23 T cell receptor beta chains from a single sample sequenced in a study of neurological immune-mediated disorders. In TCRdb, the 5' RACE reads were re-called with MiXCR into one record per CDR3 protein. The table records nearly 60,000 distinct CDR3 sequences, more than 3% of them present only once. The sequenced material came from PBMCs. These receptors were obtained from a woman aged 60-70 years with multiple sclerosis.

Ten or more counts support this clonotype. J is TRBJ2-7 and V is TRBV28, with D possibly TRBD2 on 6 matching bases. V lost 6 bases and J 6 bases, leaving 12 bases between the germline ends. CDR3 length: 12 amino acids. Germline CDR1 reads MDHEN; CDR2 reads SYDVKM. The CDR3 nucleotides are TGTGCCAGCAGCGTGACTAGGGGCGAGCAGTACTTC. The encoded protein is CASSVTRGEQYF.

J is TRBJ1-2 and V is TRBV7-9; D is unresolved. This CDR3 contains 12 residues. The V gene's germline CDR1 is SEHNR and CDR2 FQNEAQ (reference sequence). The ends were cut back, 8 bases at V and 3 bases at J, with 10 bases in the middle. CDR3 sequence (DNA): TGTGCCAGCGGTGGGGAAGACTATGGCTACACCTTC. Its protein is CASGGEDYGYTF.

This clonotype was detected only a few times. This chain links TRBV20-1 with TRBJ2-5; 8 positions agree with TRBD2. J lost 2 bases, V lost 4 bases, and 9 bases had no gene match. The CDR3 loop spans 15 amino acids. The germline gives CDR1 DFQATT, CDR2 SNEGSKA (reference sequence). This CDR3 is CSANLLAVSQETQYF. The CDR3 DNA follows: TGCAGTGCTAACCTACTAGCGGTCTCTCAAGAGACCCAGTACTTC.

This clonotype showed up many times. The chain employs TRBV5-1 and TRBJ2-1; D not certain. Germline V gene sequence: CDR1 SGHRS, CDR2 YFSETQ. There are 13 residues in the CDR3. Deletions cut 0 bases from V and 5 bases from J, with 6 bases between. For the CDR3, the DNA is TGCGCCAGCAGCTTGGGACCGAACAATGAGCAGTTCTTC. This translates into CASSLGPNNEQFF.

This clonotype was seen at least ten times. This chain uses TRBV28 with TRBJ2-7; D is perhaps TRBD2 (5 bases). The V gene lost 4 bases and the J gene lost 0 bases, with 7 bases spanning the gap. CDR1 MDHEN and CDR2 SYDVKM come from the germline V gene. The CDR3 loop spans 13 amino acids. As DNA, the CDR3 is TGTGCCAGCAGTTCGACTACCTCCTACGAGCAGTACTTC. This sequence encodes CASSSTTSYEQYF.

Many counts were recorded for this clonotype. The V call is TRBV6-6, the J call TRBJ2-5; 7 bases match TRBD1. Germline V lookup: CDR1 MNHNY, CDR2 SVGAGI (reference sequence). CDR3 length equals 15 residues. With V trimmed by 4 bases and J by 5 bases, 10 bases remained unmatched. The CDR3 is CASSSHRTGRETQYF. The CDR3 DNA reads TGTGCCAGCAGTTCACATAGGACAGGTCGCGAGACCCAGTACTTC.

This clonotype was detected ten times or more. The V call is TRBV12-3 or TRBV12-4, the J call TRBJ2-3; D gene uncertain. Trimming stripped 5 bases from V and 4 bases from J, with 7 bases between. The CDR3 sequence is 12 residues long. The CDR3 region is CASSGVPDTQYF. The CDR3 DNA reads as TGTGCCAGCAGTGGTGTCCCAGATACGCAGTATTTT.

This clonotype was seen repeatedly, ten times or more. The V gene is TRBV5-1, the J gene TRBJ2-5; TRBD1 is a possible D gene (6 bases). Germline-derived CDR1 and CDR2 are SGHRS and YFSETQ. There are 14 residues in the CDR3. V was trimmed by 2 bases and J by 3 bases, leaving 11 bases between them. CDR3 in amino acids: CASSFTPGEETQYF. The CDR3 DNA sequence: TGCGCCAGCAGCTTCACACCAGGGGAAGAGACCCAGTACTTC.

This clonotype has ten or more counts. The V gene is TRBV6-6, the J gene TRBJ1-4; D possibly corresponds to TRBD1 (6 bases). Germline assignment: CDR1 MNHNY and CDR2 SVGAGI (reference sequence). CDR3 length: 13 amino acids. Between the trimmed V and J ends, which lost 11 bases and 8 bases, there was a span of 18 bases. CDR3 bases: TGTGCCGCCGAACAGGGAGTAGGGGAAAAACTGTTTTTT. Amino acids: CAAEQGVGEKLFF.

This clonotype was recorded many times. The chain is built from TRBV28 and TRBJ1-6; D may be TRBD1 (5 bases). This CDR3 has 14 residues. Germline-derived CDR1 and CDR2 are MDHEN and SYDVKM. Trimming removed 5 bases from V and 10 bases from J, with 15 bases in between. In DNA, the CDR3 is TGTGCCAGCAGTCCCAGGGTGGGGCGCTCACCCCTCCACTTT. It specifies CASSPRVGRSPLHF.

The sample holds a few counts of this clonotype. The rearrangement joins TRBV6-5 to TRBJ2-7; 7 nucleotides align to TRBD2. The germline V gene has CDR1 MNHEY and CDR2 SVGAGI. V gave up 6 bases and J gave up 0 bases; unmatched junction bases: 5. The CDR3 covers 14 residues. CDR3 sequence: CASRLAESSYEQYF. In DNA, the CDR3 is TGTGCCAGCAGGCTAGCGGAAAGCTCCTACGAGCAGTACTTC.

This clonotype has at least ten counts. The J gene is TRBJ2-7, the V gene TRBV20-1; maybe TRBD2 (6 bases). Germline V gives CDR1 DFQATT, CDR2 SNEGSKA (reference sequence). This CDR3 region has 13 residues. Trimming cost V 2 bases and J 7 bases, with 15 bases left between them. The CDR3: CSARPPEGREQYF. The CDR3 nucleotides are TGCAGTGCTAGACCCCCTGAAGGGAGGGAGCAGTACTTC.

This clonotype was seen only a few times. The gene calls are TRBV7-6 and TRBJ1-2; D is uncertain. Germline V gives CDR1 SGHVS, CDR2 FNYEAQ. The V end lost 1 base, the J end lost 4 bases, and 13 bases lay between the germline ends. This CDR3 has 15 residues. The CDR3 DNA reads TGTGCCAGCAGCTTAGAGCCAGGTTCATCCTATGGCTACACCTTC. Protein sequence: CASSLEPGSSYGYTF.

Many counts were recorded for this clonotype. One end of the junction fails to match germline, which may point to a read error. CDR3 sequence reads: CDSKITNTEAFF. The DNA of the CDR3 is TGTGACAGCAAGATTACGAACACTGAAGCTTTCTTT. V is TRBV28 and J is TRBJ1-1, with D unclear. In germline, CDR1 is MDHEN, CDR2 SYDVKM. This CDR3 has 12 amino acids.

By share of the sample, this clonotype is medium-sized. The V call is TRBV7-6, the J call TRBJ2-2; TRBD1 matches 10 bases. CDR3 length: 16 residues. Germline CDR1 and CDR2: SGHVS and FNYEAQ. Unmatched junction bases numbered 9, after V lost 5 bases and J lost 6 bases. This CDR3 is CASSPRQGAYAGELFF. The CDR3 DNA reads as TGTGCCAGCAGCCCAAGACAGGGGGCGTATGCCGGGGAGCTGTTTTTT.

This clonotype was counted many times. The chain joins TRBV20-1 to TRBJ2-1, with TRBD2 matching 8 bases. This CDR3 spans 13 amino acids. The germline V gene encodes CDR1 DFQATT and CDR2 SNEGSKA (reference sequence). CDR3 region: CSAEGAGDNEQFF. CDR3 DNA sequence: TGCAGCGCCGAGGGAGCGGGGGACAATGAGCAGTTCTTC.

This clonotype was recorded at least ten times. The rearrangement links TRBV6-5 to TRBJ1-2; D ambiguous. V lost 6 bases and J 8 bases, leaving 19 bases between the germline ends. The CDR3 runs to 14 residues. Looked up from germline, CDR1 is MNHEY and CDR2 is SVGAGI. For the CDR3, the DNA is TGTGCCAGCAGAGCGGACTCGACATCGAGGGGCTACACCTTC. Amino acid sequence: CASRADSTSRGYTF.

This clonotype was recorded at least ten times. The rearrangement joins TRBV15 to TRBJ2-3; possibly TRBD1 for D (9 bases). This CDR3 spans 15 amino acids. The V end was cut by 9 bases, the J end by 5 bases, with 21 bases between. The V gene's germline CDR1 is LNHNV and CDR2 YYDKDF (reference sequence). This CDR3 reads CATGAQGAGGDTQYF. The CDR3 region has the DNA TGTGCCACAGGAGCACAGGGGGCGGGAGGAGATACGCAGTATTTT.

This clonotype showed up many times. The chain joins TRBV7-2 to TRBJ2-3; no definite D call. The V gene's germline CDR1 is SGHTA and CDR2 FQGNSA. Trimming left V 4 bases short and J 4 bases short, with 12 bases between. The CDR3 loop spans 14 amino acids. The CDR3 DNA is TGTGCCAGCAGCTCCCGAAGGGATGCAGATACGCAGTATTTT. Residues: CASSSRRDADTQYF. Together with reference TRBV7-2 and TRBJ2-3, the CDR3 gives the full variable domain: GAGVSQSPSNKVTEKGKDVELRCDPISGHTALYWYRQSLGQGLEFLIYFQGNSAPDKSGLPSDRFSAERTGGSVSTLTIQRTQQEDSAVYLCASSSRRDADTQYFGPGTRLTVL.

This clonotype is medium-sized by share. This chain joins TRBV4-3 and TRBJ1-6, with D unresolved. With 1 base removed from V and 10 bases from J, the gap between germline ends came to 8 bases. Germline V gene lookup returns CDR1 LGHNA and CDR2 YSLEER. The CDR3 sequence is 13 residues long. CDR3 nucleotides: TGCGCCAGCAGCCAAGTCCCGGGCTCACCCCTCCACTTT. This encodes CASSQVPGSPLHF.

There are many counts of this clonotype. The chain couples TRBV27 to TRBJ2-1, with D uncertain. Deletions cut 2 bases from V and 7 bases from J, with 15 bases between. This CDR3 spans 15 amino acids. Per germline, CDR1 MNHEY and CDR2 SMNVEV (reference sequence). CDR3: CASSLTVGVGNEQFF. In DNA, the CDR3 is TGTGCCAGCAGTTTAACAGTGGGCGTGGGAAATGAGCAGTTCTTC.

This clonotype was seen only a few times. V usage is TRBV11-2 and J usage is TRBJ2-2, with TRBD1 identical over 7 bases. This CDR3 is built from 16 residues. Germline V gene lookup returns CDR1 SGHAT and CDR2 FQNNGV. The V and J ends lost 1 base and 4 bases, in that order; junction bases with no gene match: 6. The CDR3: CASSLVGTATTGELFF. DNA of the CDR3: TGTGCCAGCAGCTTAGTCGGGACAGCGACCACCGGGGAGCTGTTTTTT.

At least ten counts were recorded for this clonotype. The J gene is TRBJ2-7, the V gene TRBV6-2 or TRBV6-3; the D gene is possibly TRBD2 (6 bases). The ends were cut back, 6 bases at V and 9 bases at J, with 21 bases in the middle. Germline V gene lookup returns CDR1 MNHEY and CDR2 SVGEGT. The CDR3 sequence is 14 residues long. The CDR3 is CASRPGTDSLGQYF. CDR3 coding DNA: TGTGCCAGCAGACCCGGGACTGATTCCTTAGGGCAGTACTTC.